The subject of this entry is one T cell receptor (beta chain). Antigen specificity is unknown. This sample is part of a study of T cell repertoires in cytomegalovirus infection. Whole-study findings and limits: Public TCR beta family frequency separated CMV-and-HLA carriers, including in an independent cohort.

MiXCR was run by TCRdb on the reads, yielding one entry per CDR3 protein. The data show around 71,000 distinct CDR3 sequences, approximately 20% seen once. Germline CDR1 SGHVS, CDR2 FNYEAQ. CDR3 size: 16 residues. Unmatched junction bases numbered 8, after V lost 1 base and J lost 3 bases. The sequence was obtained from a human donor in good health (CMV status not recorded). Some clones in this sample may be carry-over from other donors' samples. The gene calls are TRBV7-6 and TRBJ1-2, with TRBD1 matching 7 bases. The sequences come from CD8+ T cells from cultured PBMCs, collected from culture after CMV antigen stimulation. The CDR3 nucleotides read TGTGCCAGCAGCTTAGGGGTTGGGACAGACTACTATGGCTACACCTTC. This codes for CASSLGVGTDYYGYTF.